A single T cell receptor beta chain is shown here with its context. Its cognate antigen is unknown. Method: immunoSEQ multiplex PCR; TCRdb's copy keeps in-frame clones and lacks some. The sample carries some 29,000 clones, less than 85% recorded once. The data derive from a study of CD4 T cells in relation to SARS-CoV-2 and coronaviruses. Unexposed donor CD4+ T cells date from 2011-2018, before the COVID-19 pandemic. The cells were cultured for approximately 10 days before CD4+ T cells were isolated. Cells permitting, SARS-CoV-2 S/N and four cold-coronavirus spikes were tested on unexposed-donor CD4+ T cells. From germline, CDR1 is SQVTM and CDR2 ANQGSEA. This CDR3 spans 14 amino acids. Trimming removed 6 bases at V and 2 bases at J, with 17 bases between.

This receptor was identified in a human donor in good health. The rearrangement links TRBV29-1 to TRBJ2-7; D assignment may be TRBD1 or TRBD2 (5 bases each). Sequencing was performed on CD4+ T cells from PBMCs, cultured in vitro. Here the CDR3 reads CSVSGTRGPYEQYF. CDR3 DNA sequence: TGCAGCGTCTCCGGGACCCGCGGCCCCTACGAGCAGTACTTC.